A selection of T cell receptor beta chains follows, all from one sample in a study of blood T cell repertoires in COVID-19. Profiled with immunoSEQ multiplex PCR; TCRdb holds only in-frame clones, not every one. The sample contains a few hundred thousand clones, more than 75% of which appear only once. Sequencing was done on a sample of PBMCs or T cells enriched from blood (not recorded which). The receptor source for this set is a woman between 45 and 60 years old who had been exposed to COVID-19. Each CDR3 is given with its conserved first and last residue. Expanded clones get a size class; other rows say once, few or many, or leave the size out.

>TRBJ2-7|-|TRBV29-1
CSVRQGGSYEQYF
>TRBJ1-1|-|TRBV7-3
CASSVTGQGITEAFF
>TRBJ1-3|-|TRBV7-2
CASSLGQVGNTIYF
>TRBJ1-2|-|TRBV29-1
CSVQSTGRDYGYTF
>TRBJ2-7|few|TRBV5-1
CASSPTGGRYEQYF
>TRBJ2-1|-|TRBV19
CASSIKAGGVFGEQFF
>TRBJ1-1|few|TRBV12-3/TRBV12-4
CASSPWTNTEAFF
>TRBJ1-4|once|TRBV4-2
CASSQDPDSLYEKLFF
>TRBJ1-2|few|TRBV10-3
CAISGTQLAHGYTF
>TRBJ2-3|-|TRBV11-1
CASSLEPGSTDTQYF
>TRBJ2-2|-|TRBV13
CASSLRGGGELFF
>TRBJ2-5|-|TRBV7-9
CASSSAPHGGKTQYF
>TRBJ1-2|-|TRBV4-3
CASSQSLPGGEGYTF
>TRBJ2-7|-|TRBV11-3
CASSRGGGVPEQYF
>TRBJ2-1|-|TRBV29-1
CSVDRTETNEQFF
>TRBJ1-6|-|TRBV5-1
CASGPGTGFSPLHF
>TRBJ1-1|-|TRBV7-2
CASRPETGNTEAFF
>TRBJ1-2|once|TRBV2
CASSEYRTRIPYGYTF
>TRBJ1-2|once|TRBV6-5
CASSLTGTGGNGHTF
>TRBJ1-3|-|TRBV5-6
CASSEGGVKNTIYF
>TRBJ2-3|-|TRBV7-3
CASSLFGPLGGSTDTQYF
>TRBJ1-2|-|TRBV16
CASSPMTGGEGYTF
>TRBJ1-3|-|TRBV23-1
CASSRAHRNTIYF
>TRBJ1-1|-|TRBV5-1
CASSFTTPGMNTEAFF
>TRBJ2-4|-|TRBV5-4
CASSFWNRGKNIQYF